This paragraph reports one TCR beta chain. This CDR3 has 12 residues. Trimming shortened V by 4 bases and J by 8 bases, and 12 bases separated the two germline ends. Looked up from germline, CDR1 is SGDLS and CDR2 is YYNGEE. The sample is drawn from a study of blood T cell repertoires in COVID-19. On the study more broadly: COVID-19 samples collected from the United States, Italy and Spain covered acute and convalescent phases. From T cells, B-cell-depleted T cells, or PBMCs came the material, which was cDNA or gDNA.

Using immunoSEQ multiplex PCR, the repertoire was profiled, and TCRdb retains in-frame clones only, with some absent. The sample has 45,000 to 65,000 clones, roughly 84% seen once. The receptor was isolated from a man between 45 and 60 years old with active COVID-19. Sequences were obtained from peripheral blood. This chain uses TRBV9 with TRBJ1-2; D remains unclear. The CDR3 protein is CASSSAARGYTF. The CDR3 DNA is TGTGCCAGCAGCTCAGCGGCACGGGGCTACACCTTC.